This T cell receptor (beta chain) was recorded in a study of shared clonotypes between healthy human individuals. Recent acute infections and vaccinations were absent in the healthy HIV-negative adult donors. Some clones are missing from TCRdb's copy, which holds only in-frame ones; the method was immunoSEQ multiplex PCR. The table lists 1.5 million to 1.9 million clones, about 98% of them singletons. The CDR3 consists of 15 residues. Germline V gives CDR1 SGHRS, CDR2 YFSETQ. V was trimmed by 0 bases and J by 2 bases, leaving 9 bases between them. The V gene is TRBV5-1, the J gene TRBJ2-4, with no clear D. The sequenced sample consisted of naive CD4+ T cells sorted from blood. Subset described: CD45RA+ positively selected. The clonotype was recovered from a man in his thirties or forties in good health. The CDR3 coding sequence is TGCGCCAGCAGCTTGGACGGTTCATCCAAAAACATTCAGTACTTC. It yields the protein CASSLDGSSKNIQYF. The whole variable domain, remainder taken from reference TRBV5-1 and TRBJ2-4, is KAGVTQTPRYLIKTRGQQVTLSCSPISGHRSVSWYQQTPGQGLQFLFEYFSETQRNKGNFPGRFSGRQFSNSRSEMNVSTLELGDSALYLCASSLDGSSKNIQYFGAGTRLSVL.